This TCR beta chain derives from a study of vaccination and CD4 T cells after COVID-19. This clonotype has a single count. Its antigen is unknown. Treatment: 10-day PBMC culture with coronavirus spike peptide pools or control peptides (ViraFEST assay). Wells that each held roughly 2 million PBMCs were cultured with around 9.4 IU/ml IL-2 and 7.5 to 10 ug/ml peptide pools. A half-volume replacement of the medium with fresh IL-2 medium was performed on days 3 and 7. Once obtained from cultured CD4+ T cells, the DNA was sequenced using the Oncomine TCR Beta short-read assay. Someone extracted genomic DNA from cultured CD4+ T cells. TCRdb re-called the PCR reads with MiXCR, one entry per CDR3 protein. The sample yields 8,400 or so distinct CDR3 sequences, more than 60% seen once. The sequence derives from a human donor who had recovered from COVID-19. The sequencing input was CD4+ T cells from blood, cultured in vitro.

CDR3 sequence (DNA): TGTGCCAGCAGCTTAGGGGCAGGGGGGTACTACGAGCAGTACTTC. Its protein product is CASSLGAGGYYEQYF. The chain employs TRBV7-2 and TRBJ2-7; TRBD1 might be the D (7 bases). Trimming took 1 base from V and 3 from J, leaving 13 bases between them. Germline V gives CDR1 SGHTA, CDR2 FQGNSA. The CDR3 length is 15 residues.